Each of the 29 T cell receptor beta chains below was sequenced from the same sample in a study of blood T cell repertoires in COVID-19. The data were produced by immunoSEQ multiplex PCR, yet TCRdb's version contains in-frame clones alone and is incomplete. The sample has a few hundred thousand clones; around 84% are singletons. The sample was peripheral blood. These TCRs come from a man in his forties or fifties who had recovered from COVID-19.

Note on this clone: This same CDR3 is encoded by further DNA sequences in the sample. The chain carries TRBV18 and TRBJ1-6, with 7 bases aligning to TRBD1. The CDR3 is 14 residues long. With 3 bases clipped from V and 7 bases from J, the junction kept 3 bases outside the gene matches. Germline loops: CDR1 KGHSH, CDR2 LQKENI. CDR3 residues: CASSPDRKNSPLHF. DNA of the CDR3: TGTGCCAGCTCACCGGACAGGAAGAATTCACCCCTCCACTTT. The full variable domain, with the rest looked up from reference TRBV18 and TRBJ1-6, is NAGVMQNPRHLVRRRGQEARLRCSPMKGHSHVYWYRQLPEEGLKFMVYLQKENIIDESGMPKERFSAEFPKEGPSILRIQQVVRGDSAAYFCASSPDRKNSPLHFGNGTRLTVT.

The chain carries TRBV19 and TRBJ2-1, with D perhaps TRBD2 (5 bases). The CDR3 is 15 amino acids. Germline CDR1 and CDR2: LNHDA and SQIVND (reference sequence). V lost 7 bases, J lost 0 bases, and 13 bases lay in between. The chain's CDR3 is CASIPLAISYNEQFF. CDR3 coding DNA: TGTGCCAGTATCCCCCTAGCAATCTCCTACAATGAGCAGTTCTTC.

J is TRBJ1-1 and V is TRBV27, with a weak D call TRBD1 (6 bases). Per germline, CDR1 MNHEY and CDR2 SMNVEV (reference sequence). The V and J ends lost 9 bases and 1 base respectively, with 24 bases between them. There are 17 residues in the CDR3. The CDR3 is CASVGYSWGRRNTEAFF. The CDR3 region has the DNA TGTGCCAGTGTAGGATACTCCTGGGGGCGGCGGAACACTGAAGCTTTCTTT.

The gene calls are TRBV30 and TRBJ2-3; 8 bases match TRBD2. Germline CDR1 and CDR2: GTSNPN and SVGIG (reference sequence). This CDR3 is built from 14 residues. V dropped 3 bases and J dropped 5; count of bases not matched to a gene: 7. The CDR3 DNA sequence: TGTGCCTGGAGAAAGGCGGGAGGCCAAGATACGCAGTATTTT. Protein product: CAWRKAGGQDTQYF.

The chain couples TRBV28 to TRBJ1-1; D is undetermined. This CDR3 contains 11 residues. V was shortened by 3 bases and J by 8 bases, with 7 bases between the two germline ends. CDR1 MDHEN and CDR2 SYDVKM come from the germline V gene. The CDR3 DNA sequence: TGTGCCAGCAGTTTTTACCAGGAAGCTTTCTTT. Amino acids: CASSFYQEAFF.

The chain recombines TRBV28 with TRBJ1-6; tentatively, D is TRBD1 (5 bases). Looked up from germline, CDR1 is MDHEN and CDR2 is SYDVKM. There are 15 residues in the CDR3. V shed 7 bases and J shed 10 bases, with 20 bases lying between them. CDR3 protein: CASTLTGQGGSPLHF. The CDR3 DNA is TGTGCCAGCACCTTGACTGGCCAGGGAGGCTCACCCCTCCACTTT.

The V call is TRBV3-1 (or the pseudogene TRBV3-2), the J call TRBJ2-2, with 7 bases that match TRBD1. V dropped 0 bases and J dropped 6; count of bases not matched to a gene: 10. CDR1 and CDR2 from the germline V gene are LGHDT and YNNKEL (reference sequence). The CDR3 has 17 amino acids. CDR3 in DNA: TGTGCCAGCAGCCAAGAAGGTCTCAGGGGGTATTCCGGGGAGCTGTTTTTT. It codes for CASSQEGLRGYSGELFF.

This chain joins TRBV28 and TRBJ1-5; a possible D gene is TRBD1 (6 bases). Germline CDR1 reads MDHEN; CDR2 reads SYDVKM. This CDR3 is built from 13 residues. Trimming removed 4 bases from V and 6 bases from J, with 10 bases in between. For the CDR3, the DNA is TGTGCCAGCAGTTCGCCAGGGGTTCAGCCCCAGCATTTT. It codes for CASSSPGVQPQHF.

The chain recombines TRBV28 with TRBJ2-7; a possible D gene is TRBD1 (6 bases). Germline lookup yields CDR1 MDHEN and CDR2 SYDVKM. V lost 11 bases to trimming and J lost 4 bases, with 15 bases between them. The CDR3 is 12 residues long. The CDR3 reads CASQPDRYEQYF. In DNA form, the CDR3 reads TGTGCCTCACAACCGGACAGATACGAGCAGTACTTC.

CDR3 loop: CASSINGNYEQYF. The CDR3, as DNA: TGTGCCAGTAGTATAAACGGGAACTACGAGCAGTACTTC. The rearrangement links TRBV19 to TRBJ2-7, with D maybe TRBD2 (5 bases). The CDR3 has 13 amino acids. V was shortened by 2 bases and J by 3 bases, with 8 bases between the two germline ends. Germline values: CDR1 LNHDA, CDR2 SQIVND (reference sequence).

The J gene is TRBJ2-7, the V gene TRBV25-1, with 8 bases matching TRBD1. After removal of 3 bases from V and 1 base from J, the junction contained 5 bases not matched to a gene. This CDR3 contains 15 residues. Germline V gives CDR1 MGHDK, CDR2 SYGVNS. Here the CDR3 DNA reads TGTGCCAGCAGTGACTCCGGGACAGGTTCCTACGAGCAGTACTTC. Its translation: CASSDSGTGSYEQYF.

J is TRBJ2-5 and V is TRBV6-1; no reliable D call. With 1 base removed from V and 4 bases from J, the gap between germline ends came to 7 bases. CDR1 and CDR2 (germline): MNHNS, SASEGT. The CDR3 totals 13 residues. For the CDR3, the DNA is TGTGCCAGCAGTGAAGGTCTCTCAGAGACCCAGTACTTC. Amino acids: CASSEGLSETQYF.

The CDR3 DNA is TGTGCCAGCTCCCGAGGACAGGGTGGCAATCAGCCCCAGCATTTT. This translates into CASSRGQGGNQPQHF. J is TRBJ1-5 and V is TRBV18, with TRBD1 matching over 8 bases. CDR3 length equals 15 residues. V was clipped by 6 bases and J by 2 bases; unmatched bases: 6. Germline assignment: CDR1 KGHSH and CDR2 LQKENI.

The chain combines TRBV27 with TRBJ1-2; D is possibly TRBD1 (6 bases). Germline V lookup: CDR1 MNHEY, CDR2 SMNVEV (reference sequence). The germline V and J ends were trimmed by 2 bases and 0 bases, with 16 bases remaining between them. The CDR3 is 17 residues long. CDR3 sequence reads: CASSLRGQGLANYGYTF. The CDR3 bases are TGTGCCAGCAGTTTACGTGGCCAGGGGTTAGCTAACTATGGCTACACCTTC.

This chain uses TRBV28 with TRBJ1-1; TRBD1 is a possible D gene (5 bases). Germline V gene lookup returns CDR1 MDHEN and CDR2 SYDVKM. The CDR3 contains 16 residues. V was pared by 6 bases and J by 0 bases, with 17 bases between. The CDR3 DNA is TGTGCCAGCAGCCCTAGGGGCGGGGGAATGAACACTGAAGCTTTCTTT. Translated, it gives CASSPRGGGMNTEAFF.

The chain links TRBV6-2 or TRBV6-3 to TRBJ2-5, with D hard to call. The CDR3 runs to 11 residues. V lost 6 bases and J 4 bases, leaving 6 bases between the germline ends. Germline V gene lookup returns CDR1 MNHEY and CDR2 SVGEGT. CDR3 amino acids: CASSPRETQYF. CDR3 in DNA: TGTGCCAGCAGCCCCAGAGAGACCCAGTACTTC.

The CDR3 spells CSVAIGPPGETQYF. Here the CDR3 DNA reads TGCAGCGTTGCAATTGGACCGCCGGGGGAGACCCAGTACTTC. The chain joins TRBV29-1 to TRBJ2-5; maybe TRBD2 (5 bases). Germline CDR1 and CDR2: SQVTM and ANQGSEA. The CDR3 covers 14 residues. The germline V and J ends were trimmed by 4 bases and 5 bases, with 17 bases remaining between them.

The rearrangement links TRBV6-5 to TRBJ2-5, with D perhaps matching TRBD1 (6 bases). Deletions cut 6 bases from V and 0 bases from J, with 11 bases between. The CDR3 is 14 residues long. Germline V gene sequence: CDR1 MNHEY, CDR2 SVGAGI. CDR3 nucleotide sequence: TGTGCCAGCAGCCGTGACAGGTACCAAGAGACCCAGTACTTC. This sequence encodes CASSRDRYQETQYF.

The J gene is TRBJ1-6, the V gene TRBV18; D uncertain. The V end was cut by 5 bases, the J end by 5 bases, with 13 bases between. CDR3 size: 15 residues. Germline V lookup: CDR1 KGHSH, CDR2 LQKENI. Written as DNA, the CDR3 is TGTGCCAGCTCATTTCCGGGAGCTGATAATTCACCCCTCCACTTT. This translates into CASSFPGADNSPLHF.

This chain uses TRBV11-1 with TRBJ2-7; TRBD1 agrees at 8 bases. The V gene's germline CDR1 is SGHAT and CDR2 FQDESV (reference sequence). V lost 5 bases, J lost 2 bases, and 5 bases stayed unmatched. The CDR3 contains 14 residues. In nucleotides, the CDR3 is TGTGCCAGCAGCCGAGGACAGGGACCCTACGAGCAGTACTTC. Amino acids: CASSRGQGPYEQYF.

V usage is TRBV24-1 and J usage is TRBJ1-1; TRBD1 aligns across 7 bases. The germline gives CDR1 KGHDR, CDR2 SFDVKD. The ends lost 6 bases at V and 4 bases at J; junction bases unmatched: 7. This CDR3 has 14 residues. The CDR3 loop reads CATSKGGAGTEAFF. CDR3 coding DNA: TGTGCCACCAGTAAAGGGGGCGCGGGCACTGAAGCTTTCTTT.

The chain has TRBV28 and TRBJ2-4, with TRBD1 as a possible D gene (6 bases). CDR3 size: 16 residues. Trimming cost V 8 bases and J 1 base, with 18 bases left between them. Germline V CDR1 and CDR2: MDHEN, SYDVKM. This chain's CDR3 is CASRPEGVGAKNIQYF. The CDR3 DNA follows: TGTGCCAGCCGACCAGAGGGGGTAGGGGCCAAAAACATTCAGTACTTC.

The V and J genes are TRBV5-1 and TRBJ1-5, with unresolved D. Germline V gives CDR1 SGHRS, CDR2 YFSETQ. There are 15 residues in the CDR3. V was cut by 1 base and J by 0 bases, with 8 bases left in between. The chain's CDR3 is CASSLFGDSNQPQHF. CDR3 nucleotides: TGCGCCAGCAGCTTGTTCGGTGATAGCAATCAGCCCCAGCATTTT.

The genes are TRBV15 and TRBJ1-5; 9 bases line up with TRBD1. The CDR3 contains 16 residues. Germline V CDR1 and CDR2: LNHNV, YYDKDF (reference sequence). The ends lost 3 bases at V and 1 base at J; junction bases unmatched: 4. CDR3 coding DNA: TGTGCCACCAGCAGCTGGACAGGGGCGAGCAATCAGCCCCAGCATTTT. Its translation: CATSSWTGASNQPQHF.

The CDR3 protein is CASSSGQGAFDFQPQHF. The CDR3 coding sequence is TGTGCCAGCAGCAGTGGTCAGGGGGCCTTCGATTTTCAGCCCCAGCATTTT. The chain joins TRBV7-9 to TRBJ1-5; 8 bases are shared with TRBD1. With 5 bases clipped from V and 6 bases from J, the junction kept 15 bases outside the gene matches. The CDR3 sequence is 17 residues long. The germline gives CDR1 SEHNR, CDR2 FQNEAQ (reference sequence). Full variable domain (missing parts from reference TRBV7-9 and TRBJ1-5): DTGVSQNPRHKITKRGQNVTFRCDPISEHNRLYWYRQTLGQGPEFLTYFQNEAQLEKSRLLSDRFSAERPKGSFSTLEIQRTEQGDSAMYLCASSSGQGAFDFQPQHFGDGTRLSIL.

The chain joins TRBV18 to TRBJ1-1; D is possibly TRBD1 (6 bases). There are 14 residues in the CDR3. Trimming removed 4 bases from V and 2 bases from J, with 11 bases in between. Germline CDR1 KGHSH, CDR2 LQKENI. The CDR3, as DNA: TGTGCCAGCTCACTCACAGGGTTTAACACTGAAGCTTTCTTT. Translation gives CASSLTGFNTEAFF.

This chain links TRBV13 with TRBJ2-5; D is unclear. Germline CDR1 and CDR2: PRHDT and FYEKMQ (reference sequence). Deletions cut 3 bases from V and 1 base from J, with 3 bases between. CDR3 length equals 12 residues. CDR3: CASSFLQETQYF. The CDR3, as DNA: TGTGCCAGCAGCTTCCTCCAAGAGACCCAGTACTTC.

V gene TRBV7-2 combines with J gene TRBJ2-3, with no clear D. V dropped 4 bases and J dropped 3 bases, with 8 bases sitting between them. Looked up from germline, CDR1 is SGHTA and CDR2 is FQGNSA. The CDR3 has 13 amino acids. CDR3 DNA sequence: TGTGCCAGCAGCTCCCTTCTGACAGATACGCAGTATTTT. Translated, it gives CASSSLLTDTQYF.

CDR3: CASSLTDYGYTF. CDR3 sequence (DNA): TGTGCCAGCAGCTTGACAGACTATGGCTACACCTTC. The J gene is TRBJ1-2, the V gene TRBV13; TRBD1 might be the D (5 bases). Per germline, CDR1 PRHDT and CDR2 FYEKMQ (reference sequence). V lost 3 bases, J lost 3 bases, and 5 bases lay in between. CDR3 length equals 12 residues.